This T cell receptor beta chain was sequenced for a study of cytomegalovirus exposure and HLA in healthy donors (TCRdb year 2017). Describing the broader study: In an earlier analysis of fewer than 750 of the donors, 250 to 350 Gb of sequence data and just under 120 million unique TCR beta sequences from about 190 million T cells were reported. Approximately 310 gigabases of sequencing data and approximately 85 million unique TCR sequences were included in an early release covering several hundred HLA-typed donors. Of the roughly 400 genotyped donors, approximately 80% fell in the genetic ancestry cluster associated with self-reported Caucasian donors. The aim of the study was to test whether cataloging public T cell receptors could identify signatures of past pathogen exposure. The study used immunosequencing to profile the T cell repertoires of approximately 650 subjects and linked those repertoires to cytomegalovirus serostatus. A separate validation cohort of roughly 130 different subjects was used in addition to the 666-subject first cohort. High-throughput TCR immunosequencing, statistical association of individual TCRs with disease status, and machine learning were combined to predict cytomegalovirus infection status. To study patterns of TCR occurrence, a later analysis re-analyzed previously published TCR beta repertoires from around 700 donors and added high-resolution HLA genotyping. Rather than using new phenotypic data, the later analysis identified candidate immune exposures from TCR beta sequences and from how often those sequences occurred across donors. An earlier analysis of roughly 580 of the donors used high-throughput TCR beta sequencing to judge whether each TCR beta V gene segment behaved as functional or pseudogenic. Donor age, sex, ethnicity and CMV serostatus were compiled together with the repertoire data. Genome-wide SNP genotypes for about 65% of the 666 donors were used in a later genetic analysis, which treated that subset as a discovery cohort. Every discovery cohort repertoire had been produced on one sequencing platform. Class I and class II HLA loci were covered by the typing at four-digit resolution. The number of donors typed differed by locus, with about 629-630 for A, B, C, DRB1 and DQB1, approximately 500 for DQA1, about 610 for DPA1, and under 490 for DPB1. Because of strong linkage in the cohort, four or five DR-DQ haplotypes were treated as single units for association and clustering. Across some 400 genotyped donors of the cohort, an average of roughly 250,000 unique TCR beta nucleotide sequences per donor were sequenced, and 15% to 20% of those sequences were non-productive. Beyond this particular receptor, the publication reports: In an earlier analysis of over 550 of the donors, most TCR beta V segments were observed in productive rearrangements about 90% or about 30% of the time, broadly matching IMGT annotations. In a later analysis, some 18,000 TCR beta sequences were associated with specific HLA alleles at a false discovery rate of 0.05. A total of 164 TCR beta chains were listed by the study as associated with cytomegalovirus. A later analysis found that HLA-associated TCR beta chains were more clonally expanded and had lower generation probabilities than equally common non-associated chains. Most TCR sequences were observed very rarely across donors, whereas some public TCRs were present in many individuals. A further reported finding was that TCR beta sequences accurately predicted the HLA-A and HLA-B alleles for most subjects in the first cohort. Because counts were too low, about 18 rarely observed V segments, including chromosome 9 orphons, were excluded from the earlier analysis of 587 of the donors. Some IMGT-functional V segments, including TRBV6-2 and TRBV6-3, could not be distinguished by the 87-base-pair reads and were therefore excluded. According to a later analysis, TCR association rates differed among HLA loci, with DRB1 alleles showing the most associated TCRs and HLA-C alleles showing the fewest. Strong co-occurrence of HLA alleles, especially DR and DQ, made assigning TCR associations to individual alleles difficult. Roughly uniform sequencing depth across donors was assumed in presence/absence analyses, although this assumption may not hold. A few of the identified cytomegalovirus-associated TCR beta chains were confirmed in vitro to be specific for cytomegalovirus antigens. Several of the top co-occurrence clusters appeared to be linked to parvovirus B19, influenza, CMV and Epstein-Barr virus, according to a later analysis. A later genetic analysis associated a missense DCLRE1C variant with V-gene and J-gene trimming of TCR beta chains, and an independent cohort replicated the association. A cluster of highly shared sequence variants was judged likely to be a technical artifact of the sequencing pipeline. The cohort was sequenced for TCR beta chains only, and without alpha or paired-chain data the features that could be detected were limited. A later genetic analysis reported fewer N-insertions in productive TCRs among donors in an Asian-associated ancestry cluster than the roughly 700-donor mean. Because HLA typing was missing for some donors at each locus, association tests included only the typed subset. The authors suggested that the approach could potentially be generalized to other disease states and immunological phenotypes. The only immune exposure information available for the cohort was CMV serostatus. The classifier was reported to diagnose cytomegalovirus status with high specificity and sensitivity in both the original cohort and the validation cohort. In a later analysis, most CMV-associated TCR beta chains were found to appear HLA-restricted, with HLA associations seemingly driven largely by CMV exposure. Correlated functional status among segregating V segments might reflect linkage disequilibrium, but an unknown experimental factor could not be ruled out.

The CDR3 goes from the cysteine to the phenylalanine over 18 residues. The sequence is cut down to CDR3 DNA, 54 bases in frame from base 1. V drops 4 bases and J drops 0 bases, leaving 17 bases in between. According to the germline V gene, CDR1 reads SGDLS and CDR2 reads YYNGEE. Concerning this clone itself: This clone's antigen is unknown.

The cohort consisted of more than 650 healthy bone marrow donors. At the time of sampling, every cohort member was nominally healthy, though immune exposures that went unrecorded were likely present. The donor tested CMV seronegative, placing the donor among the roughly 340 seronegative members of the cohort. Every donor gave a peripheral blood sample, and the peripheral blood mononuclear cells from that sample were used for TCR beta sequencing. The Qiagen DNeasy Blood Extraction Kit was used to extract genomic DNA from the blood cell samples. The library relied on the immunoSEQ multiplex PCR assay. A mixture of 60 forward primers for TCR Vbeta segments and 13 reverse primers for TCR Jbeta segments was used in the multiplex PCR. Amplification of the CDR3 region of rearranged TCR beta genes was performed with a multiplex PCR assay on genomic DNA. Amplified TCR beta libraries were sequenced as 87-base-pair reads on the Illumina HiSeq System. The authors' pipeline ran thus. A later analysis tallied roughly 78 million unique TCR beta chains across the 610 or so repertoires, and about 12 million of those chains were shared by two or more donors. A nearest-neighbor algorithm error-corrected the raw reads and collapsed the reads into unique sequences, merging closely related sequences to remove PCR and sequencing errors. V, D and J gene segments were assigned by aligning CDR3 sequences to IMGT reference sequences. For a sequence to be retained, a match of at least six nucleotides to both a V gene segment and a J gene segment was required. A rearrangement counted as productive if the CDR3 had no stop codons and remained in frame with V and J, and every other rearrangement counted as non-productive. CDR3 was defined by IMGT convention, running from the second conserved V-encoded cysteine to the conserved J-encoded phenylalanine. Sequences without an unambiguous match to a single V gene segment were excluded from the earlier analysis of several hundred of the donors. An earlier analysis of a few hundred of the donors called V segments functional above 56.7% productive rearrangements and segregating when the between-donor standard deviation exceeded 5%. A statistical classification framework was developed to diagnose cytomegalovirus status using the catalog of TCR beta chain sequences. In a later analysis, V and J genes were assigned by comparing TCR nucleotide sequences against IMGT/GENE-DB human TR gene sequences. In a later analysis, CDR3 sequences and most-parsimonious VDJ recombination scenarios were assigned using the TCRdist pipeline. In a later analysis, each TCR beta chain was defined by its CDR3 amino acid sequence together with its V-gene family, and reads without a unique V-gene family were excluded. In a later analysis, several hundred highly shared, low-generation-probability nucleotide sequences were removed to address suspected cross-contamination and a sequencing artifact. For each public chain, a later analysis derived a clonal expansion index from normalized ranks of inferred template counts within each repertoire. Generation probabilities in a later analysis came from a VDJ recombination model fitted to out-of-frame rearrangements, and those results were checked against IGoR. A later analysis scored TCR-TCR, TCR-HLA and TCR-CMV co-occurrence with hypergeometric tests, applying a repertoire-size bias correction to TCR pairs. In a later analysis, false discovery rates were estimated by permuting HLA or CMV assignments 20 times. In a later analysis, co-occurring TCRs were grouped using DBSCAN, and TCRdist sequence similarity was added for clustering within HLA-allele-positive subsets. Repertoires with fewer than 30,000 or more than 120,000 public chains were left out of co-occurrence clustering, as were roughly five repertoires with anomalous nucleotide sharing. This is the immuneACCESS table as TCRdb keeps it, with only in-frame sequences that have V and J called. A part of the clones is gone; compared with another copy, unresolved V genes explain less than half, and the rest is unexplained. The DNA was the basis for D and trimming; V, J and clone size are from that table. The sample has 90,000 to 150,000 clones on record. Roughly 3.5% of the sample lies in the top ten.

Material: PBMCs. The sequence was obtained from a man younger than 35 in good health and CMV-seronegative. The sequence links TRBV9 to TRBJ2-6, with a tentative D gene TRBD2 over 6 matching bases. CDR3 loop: CASSPSGGPFSGANVLTF. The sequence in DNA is TGTGCCAGCAGCCCCTCCGGGGGTCCTTTCTCTGGGGCCAACGTCCTGACTTTC. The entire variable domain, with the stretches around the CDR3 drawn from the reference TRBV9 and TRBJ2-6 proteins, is DSGVTQTPKHLITATGQRVTLRCSPRSGDLSVYWYQQSLDQGLQFLIQYYNGEERAKGNILERFSAQQFPDLHSELNLSSLELGDSALYFCASSPSGGPFSGANVLTFGAGSRLTVL.